This T cell receptor beta chain was obtained from a study of blood T cell repertoires in COVID-19. The wider study: Donors in the United States, Italy and Spain gave samples during acute or convalescent COVID-19. Sources were T cells, B-cell-depleted T cells, or PBMCs; the material itself was cDNA or gDNA.

Per the original methods: Amplification from reference gene primers served as the basis for estimated nucleated cell counts. Sequencing used immunoSEQ multiplex PCR; TCRdb keeps in-frame clones, though not all of them. V, J and clone size are taken as reported in that table, and D and trimming were inferred from the DNA itself. The table has 120,000 or so clones, 70% to 90% seen once. Trimming stripped 5 bases from V and 5 bases from J, with 12 bases between. Germline V gene lookup returns CDR1 MNHEY and CDR2 SVGEGT. The CDR3 covers 14 residues. Material for sequencing was peripheral blood. V is TRBV6-2 or TRBV6-3 and J is TRBJ2-2, with D possibly being TRBD2 (6 bases). The receptor was isolated from a man between 60 and 70 years old with acute or convalescent COVID-19. CDR3 residues: CASSPGDKTGELFF. The CDR3 DNA sequence: TGTGCCAGCAGTCCGGGGGATAAAACCGGGGAGCTGTTTTTT.